Presented here are 29 T cell receptor beta chains from one specimen sequenced in a study of cytomegalovirus exposure and HLA in healthy donors (dated by TCRdb to the late 2010s). Libraries were made using the immunoSEQ multiplex PCR assay. For the multiplex PCR, a mixture combining 60 forward primers for TCR Vbeta segments and 13 reverse primers for TCR Jbeta segments was used. The source is immuneACCESS, and TCRdb retained only in-frame sequences with V and J called. Part of the clones is not carried over; for the studies checked, unresolved V genes explain less than half of this, and the remainder is unexplained. Here the sample has roughly 130,000 clones; under 80% occur a single time. The top ten constitute roughly 8.8% of the sample. Specimen: PBMCs. Receptors originate from a woman between 50 and 59 years old in good health and CMV-seropositive.

The rearrangement uses TRBV5-1 and TRBJ1-1; D unresolved. Trimming pared 0 bases from V and 1 base from J, leaving 7 bases between. Germline V CDR1 and CDR2: SGHRS, YFSETQ. This CDR3 comprises 14 residues. CDR3 sequence reads: CASSLGSRNTEAFF. The CDR3 DNA reads as TGCGCCAGCAGCTTGGGAAGTAGGAACACTGAAGCTTTCTTT.

The J gene is TRBJ1-5, the V gene TRBV7-8; D remains unclear. Germline lookup yields CDR1 SGHVS and CDR2 FQNEAQ. The ends were cut back, 6 bases at V and 7 bases at J, with 13 bases in the middle. The CDR3 runs to 13 residues. The DNA for the CDR3 is TGTGCCAGCAGTCCCTATCCGGAGCAGCCCCAGCATTTT. Translated, it gives CASSPYPEQPQHF.

This clone was observed once. The V and J genes are TRBV7-2 and TRBJ2-2; tentatively, D is TRBD2 (7 bases). The CDR3 loop spans 18 amino acids. V lost 1 base and J lost 2, with 17 bases in between. Germline CDR1 reads SGHTA; CDR2 reads FQGNSA. CDR3 in DNA: TGTGCCAGCAGCTTAGATCATGCGGGGGCCACCAACACCGGGGAGCTGTTTTTT. Its translation: CASSLDHAGATNTGELFF.

This clone was seen a few times. The identical CDR3 is also encoded by other nucleotide sequences in the sample. The V gene is TRBV4-1, the J gene TRBJ1-1; perhaps TRBD1 as D (6 bases). The CDR3 is 15 residues long. V lost 0 bases to trimming and J lost 1 base, with 9 bases between them. Germline lookup yields CDR1 MGHRA and CDR2 YSYEKL. The CDR3 loop reads CASSQDRGANTEAFF. CDR3 DNA sequence: TGCGCCAGCAGCCAAGATCGGGGGGCGAACACTGAAGCTTTCTTT.

This clone showed up just a few times. CDR3 DNA: TGTGCCAGCAGCTCCCCTATTAGGGCGGGGGCCTCTTACAATGAGCAGTTCTTC. Amino acids: CASSSPIRAGASYNEQFF. The rearrangement links TRBV7-9 to TRBJ2-1; TRBD2 is a possible D gene (7 bases). The CDR3 runs 18 residues. CDR1 and CDR2 from the germline V gene are SEHNR and FQNEAQ (reference sequence). Trimming removed 4 bases at V and 4 bases at J, with 23 bases between.

V gene TRBV28 combines with J gene TRBJ2-3; tentative D call: TRBD1 (6 bases). Trimming pared 4 bases from V and 0 bases from J, leaving 14 bases between. CDR3 length: 16 amino acids. Per the germline V gene, CDR1 is MDHEN and CDR2 is SYDVKM. The CDR3 coding sequence is TGTGCCAGCAGTTCCATACAGGGTGGGAGCACAGATACGCAGTATTTT. Residues: CASSSIQGGSTDTQYF.

This chain links TRBV6-5 with TRBJ2-7; the D gene is possibly TRBD1 (6 bases). Germline V gives CDR1 MNHEY, CDR2 SVGAGI. The CDR3 has 13 amino acids. With 8 bases removed from V and 2 bases from J, the gap between germline ends came to 13 bases. DNA for the CDR3: TGTGCCAGCCGCCGGGACATTACCTACGAGCAGTACTTC. Translation: CASRRDITYEQYF.

The CDR3 protein is CASRPGNPTNEKLFF. The CDR3 DNA reads TGCGCCAGCAGGCCAGGGAACCCAACTAATGAAAAACTGTTTTTT. The genes are TRBV5-1 and TRBJ1-4; TRBD1 might be the D (5 bases). Germline CDR1 and CDR2: SGHRS and YFSETQ. The ends were cut back, 5 bases at V and 0 bases at J, with 11 bases in the middle. This CDR3 has 15 amino acids.

The CDR3: CASSSSVQVSRRETQYF. DNA for the CDR3: TGTGCCAGCAGTTCCTCAGTACAGGTCTCCCGCAGGGAGACCCAGTACTTC. The chain has TRBV28 and TRBJ2-5; perhaps TRBD1 as D (5 bases). The CDR3 consists of 17 residues. The V gene's germline CDR1 is MDHEN and CDR2 SYDVKM. V was clipped by 4 bases and J by 5 bases, with 23 bases between them.

V and J are TRBV11-2 and TRBJ1-1, with TRBD1 matching 7 bases. Trimming at V came to 1 base and at J to 3 bases, leaving 2 bases not matched to a gene. The CDR3 spans 14 residues. Germline CDR1 reads SGHAT; CDR2 reads FQNNGV. CDR3 DNA sequence: TGTGCCAGCAGCTTAGCTGGGACAGACACTGAAGCTTTCTTT. Translating it yields CASSLAGTDTEAFF.

The rearrangement links TRBV11-2 to TRBJ2-1, with 11 bases identical to TRBD1. The CDR3 length is 13 residues. The junction had 6 bases not matched to a gene; V was cut back by 11 bases and J by 6 bases. Germline V gene lookup returns CDR1 SGHAT and CDR2 FQNNGV. CDR3 sequence (DNA): TGTGCCCACCCAGGGACAGGGGGCAATGAGCAGTTCTTC. It encodes CAHPGTGGNEQFF.

This clone occurred a few times. This chain joins TRBV7-3 and TRBJ2-3, with TRBD2 matching over 7 bases. There are 15 residues in the CDR3. V lost 5 bases, J lost 2 bases, and 7 bases stayed unmatched. Germline-derived CDR1 and CDR2 are SGHTA and FQGTGA. CDR3 protein: CASSPGGGPTDTQYF. CDR3 DNA: TGTGCCAGCAGCCCGGGGGGTGGTCCCACAGATACGCAGTATTTT.

This clone occurred once. The gene calls are TRBV6-6 and TRBJ2-1; 10 nucleotides line up with TRBD2. Germline V gene sequence: CDR1 MNHNY, CDR2 SVGAGI (reference sequence). The V gene end was trimmed by 7 bases and the J gene end by 6 bases; junction bases not matched to a gene: 9. This CDR3 region has 15 residues. The CDR3 DNA sequence: TGTGCCAGCACCACAAGCGGGGGGGCGGTCAATGAGCAGTTCTTC. As protein: CASTTSGGAVNEQFF.

The chain links TRBV6-5 to TRBJ1-4; D remains unclear. Germline CDR1 is MNHEY and CDR2 is SVGAGI. The CDR3 has 16 residues. V dropped 0 bases and J dropped 8 bases, with 16 bases sitting between them. CDR3 loop: CASSYSGAGYKEKLFF. Here the CDR3 DNA reads TGTGCCAGCAGTTACTCAGGTGCGGGGTACAAGGAAAAACTGTTTTTT.

V usage is TRBV5-5 and J usage is TRBJ2-6; D unclear. CDR1 is SGHKS, CDR2 YYEKEE, per germline (reference sequence). Trimming took 5 bases from V and 0 from J, leaving 12 bases between them. There are 16 residues in the CDR3. The CDR3: CASSLLRRSGANVLTF. CDR3 nucleotide sequence: TGTGCCAGCAGTTTACTAAGGCGCTCTGGGGCCAACGTCCTGACTTTC. Based on the CDR3 plus reference TRBV5-5 and TRBJ2-6, the full variable domain is DAGVTQSPTHLIKTRGQQVTLRCSPISGHKSVSWYQQVLGQGPQFIFQYYEKEERGRGNFPDRFSARQFPNYSSELNVNALLLGDSALYLCASSLLRRSGANVLTFGAGSRLTVL.

This chain connects TRBV11-2 to TRBJ2-7, with D maybe TRBD1 (5 bases). The germline V and J ends were trimmed by 2 bases and 5 bases, with 13 bases remaining between them. CDR3 length equals 14 residues. Per germline, CDR1 SGHAT and CDR2 FQNNGV. CDR3 bases: TGTGCCAGCAGCTTAAAAGGCAGGGTGGACGAGCAGTACTTC. This sequence encodes CASSLKGRVDEQYF.

The genes are TRBV9 and TRBJ1-4; weak D call: TRBD1 (5 bases). CDR1 is SGDLS and CDR2 is YYNGEE in the germline V gene. V gave up 4 bases and J gave up 8 bases, with 15 bases separating them. The CDR3 extends over 14 amino acids. CDR3 coding DNA: TGTGCCAGCAGCCCGGGGGGGATAGGAGAAAAACTGTTTTTT. Protein: CASSPGGIGEKLFF.

CDR3 residues: CASSEVLAGETQYF. Here the CDR3 DNA reads TGTGCCAGCAGTGAAGTCCTAGCCGGGGAGACCCAGTACTTC. V and J are TRBV2 and TRBJ2-5; tentative D call: TRBD2 (5 bases). Trimming cost V 1 base and J 5 bases, with 11 bases left between them. This CDR3 has 14 residues. CDR1 and CDR2 (germline): SNHLY, FYNNEI.

This chain links TRBV19 with TRBJ1-5; TRBD1 matches 11 bases. Germline CDR1 LNHDA, CDR2 SQIVND (reference sequence). The CDR3 is 16 residues long. J lost 7 bases, V lost 3 bases, and 8 bases had no gene match. Here the CDR3 reads CASSIGTGGMGQPQHF. The CDR3, as DNA: TGTGCCAGTAGTATTGGGACAGGGGGTATGGGCCAGCCCCAGCATTTT.

The rearrangement joins TRBV19 to TRBJ1-6; D is uncertain. This CDR3 spans 14 amino acids. Germline lookup yields CDR1 LNHDA and CDR2 SQIVND (reference sequence). V was cut by 2 bases and J by 8 bases, with 10 bases left in between. CDR3 in amino acids: CASSISGQDSPLHF. For the CDR3, the DNA is TGTGCCAGTAGTATATCCGGTCAGGATTCACCCCTCCACTTT. The full variable domain, its missing parts supplied by reference TRBV19 and TRBJ1-6, is DGGITQSPKYLFRKEGQNVTLSCEQNLNHDAMYWYRQDPGQGLRLIYYSQIVNDFQKGDIAEGYSVSREKKESFPLTVTSAQKNPTAFYLCASSISGQDSPLHFGNGTRLTVT.

The sample holds a few counts of this clone. This chain joins TRBV5-1 and TRBJ1-1; 7 bases align to TRBD1. V lost 5 bases and J lost 4; bases outside the gene matches: 5. Germline lookup yields CDR1 SGHRS and CDR2 YFSETQ. The CDR3 runs 13 residues. The CDR3 here is CASRAPGGTEAFF. As DNA, the CDR3 is TGCGCCAGCAGGGCCCCAGGGGGCACTGAAGCTTTCTTT. Full variable domain (rest looked up from reference TRBV5-1 and TRBJ1-1): KAGVTQTPRYLIKTRGQQVTLSCSPISGHRSVSWYQQTPGQGLQFLFEYFSETQRNKGNFPGRFSGRQFSNSRSEMNVSTLELGDSALYLCASRAPGGTEAFFGQGTRLTVV.

The chain has TRBV6-5 and TRBJ2-7; TRBD1 agrees at 9 bases. Trimming took 6 bases from V and 2 from J; bases not matched to a gene: 5. The CDR3 is 14 residues long. Germline V gives CDR1 MNHEY, CDR2 SVGAGI. The CDR3 spells CASSRTGVPYEQYF. In DNA, the CDR3 is TGTGCCAGCAGCCGGACAGGGGTTCCCTACGAGCAGTACTTC.

The chain combines TRBV6-1 with TRBJ2-3; the D gene is possibly TRBD2 (6 bases). Trimming removed 0 bases at V and 2 bases at J, with 12 bases between. Germline lookup yields CDR1 MNHNS and CDR2 SASEGT. This CDR3 is 16 amino acids long. This CDR3 reads CASSEAAGTYTDTQYF. DNA for the CDR3: TGTGCCAGCAGTGAAGCCGCGGGGACTTACACAGATACGCAGTATTTT.

The chain employs TRBV27 and TRBJ2-7; D is possibly TRBD2 (5 bases). This CDR3 region has 13 residues. The V end was cut by 8 bases, the J end by 3 bases, with 14 bases between. Germline CDR1 and CDR2: MNHEY and SMNVEV (reference sequence). The CDR3 DNA reads TGTGCCAGCTCCAGAGGGCCTATCTACGAGCAGTACTTC. It is translated as CASSRGPIYEQYF.

This sequence joins TRBV27 and TRBJ2-1; maybe TRBD2 (6 bases). V lost 7 bases and J lost 4, with 20 bases in between. The CDR3 sequence is 16 residues long. Germline CDR1 reads MNHEY; CDR2 reads SMNVEV (reference sequence). CDR3 in DNA: TGTGCCAGCACTAATGGCCTACGGGGGAGTTACAATGAGCAGTTCTTC. Translation: CASTNGLRGSYNEQFF.

V gene TRBV6-6 combines with J gene TRBJ2-5; TRBD2 aligns across 9 bases. V dropped 4 bases and J dropped 3; count of bases not matched to a gene: 6. The V gene's germline CDR1 is MNHNY and CDR2 SVGAGI (reference sequence). This CDR3 has 15 amino acids. In nucleotides, the CDR3 is TGTGCCAGCAGTTGGGGAGCGGGGGGTAAAGAGACCCAGTACTTC. Encoded protein: CASSWGAGGKETQYF.

The chain employs TRBV21-1 and TRBJ2-4; the table calls TRBD2, which could not be checked here. TRBV21-1 is termed a pseudogene. The CDR3 length is 17 residues. The chain's CDR3 is CASSKARAGMAKNIQYF. DNA for the CDR3: TGTGCCAGCAGCAAAGCCCGAGCCGGGATGGCCAAAAACATTCAGTACTTC.

In DNA form, the CDR3 reads TGCGCCAGCAGCCAGGCCCACAATCAGCCCCAGCATTTT. Amino acid sequence: CASSQAHNQPQHF. The V and J genes are TRBV4-1 and TRBJ1-5; D uncertain. Germline CDR1 is MGHRA and CDR2 is YSYEKL. This CDR3 contains 13 residues. With 3 bases removed from V and 3 bases from J, the gap between germline ends came to 6 bases.

This clone has only a few counts. In DNA form, the CDR3 reads TGTGCCAGCAGCAAAGTTTGTCGAGGACTACTCTCAGATACGCAGTATTTT. Amino acids: CASSKVCRGLLSDTQYF. The J gene is TRBJ2-3, the V gene TRBV21-1; the table gives TRBD2 as D, unverified against the DNA. TRBV21-1 counts as a pseudogene. The CDR3 contains 17 residues.